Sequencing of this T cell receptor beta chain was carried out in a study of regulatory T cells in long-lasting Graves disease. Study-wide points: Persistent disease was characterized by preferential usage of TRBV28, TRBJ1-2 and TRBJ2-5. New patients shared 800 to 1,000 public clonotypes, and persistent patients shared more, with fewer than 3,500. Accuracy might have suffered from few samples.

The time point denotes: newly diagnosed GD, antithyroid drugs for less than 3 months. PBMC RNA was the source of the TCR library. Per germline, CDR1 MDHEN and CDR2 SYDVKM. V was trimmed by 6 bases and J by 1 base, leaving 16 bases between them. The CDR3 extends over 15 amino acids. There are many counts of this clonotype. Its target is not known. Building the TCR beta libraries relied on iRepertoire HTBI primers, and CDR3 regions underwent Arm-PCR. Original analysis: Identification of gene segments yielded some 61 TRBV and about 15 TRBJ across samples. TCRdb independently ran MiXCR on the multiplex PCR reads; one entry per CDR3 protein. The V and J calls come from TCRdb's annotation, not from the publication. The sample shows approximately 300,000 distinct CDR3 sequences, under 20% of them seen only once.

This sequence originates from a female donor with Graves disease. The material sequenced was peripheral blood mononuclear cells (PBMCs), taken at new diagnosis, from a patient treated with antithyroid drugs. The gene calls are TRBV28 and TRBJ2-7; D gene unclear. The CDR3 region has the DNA TGTGCCAGCAGCCCCCTGGAGCAAGGTTCCTACGAGCAGTACTTC. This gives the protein CASSPLEQGSYEQYF.